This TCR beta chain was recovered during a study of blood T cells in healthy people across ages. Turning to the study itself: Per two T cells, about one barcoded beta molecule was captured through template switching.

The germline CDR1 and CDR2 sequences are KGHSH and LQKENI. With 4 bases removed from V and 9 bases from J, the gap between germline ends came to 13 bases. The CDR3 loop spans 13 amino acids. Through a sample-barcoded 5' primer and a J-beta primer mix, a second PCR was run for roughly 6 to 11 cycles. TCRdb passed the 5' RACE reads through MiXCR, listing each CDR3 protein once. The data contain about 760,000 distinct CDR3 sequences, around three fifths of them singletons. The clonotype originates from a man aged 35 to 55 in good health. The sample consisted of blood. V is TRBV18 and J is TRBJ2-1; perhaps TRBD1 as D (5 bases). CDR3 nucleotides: TGTGCCAGCTCACGCAACGGTCAGGGTGAGCAGTTCTTC. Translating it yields CASSRNGQGEQFF.